What follows is one T cell receptor beta chain and its context. There is no known antigen for this receptor. No clone much larger than this one lies a single base away; base qualities are absent. This record belongs to a study of T cell responses to AZD1222 COVID-19 vaccine (dated by TCRdb to the early 2020s). Regarding the complete study: A total of 240 or so trial participants underwent TCR sequencing, of whom 207 had received two doses of AZD1222 and approximately 26 had received two doses of the MenACWY control vaccine. Trial participants were enrolled into age subgroups of 18-55, 56-69 and 70-plus years, which contained around 150, 29 and 61 TCR-sequenced participants, respectively.

Summary of the overall study and its limitations: A significant rise in spike-specific TCR breadth and depth was observed after two AZD1222 doses relative to day 0 and relative to MenACWY recipients. The 56-69-year group was small, and its depth increase did not reach significance, likely because of low power. The vaccine-associated CD4 TCRs covered the entire spike protein, and the dominant responses fell in regions 160-218 and 743-854. Because no samples from the day 14 peak response were available, repertoires could be characterized only after the peak T cell response. Conclusions about previously exposed vaccinees were limited because only six or seven AZD1222 recipients were SARS-CoV-2 seropositive at baseline. Reportedly, almost half of the unique spike-specific TCRs recognized epitopes lying outside the regions that are mutated in the B.1.351 and B.1.1.7 variants. Participants were mostly white British, with more females than males. The authors suggested clonal diversity may have been underestimated.

There are 12 amino acids in the CDR3, from cysteine to phenylalanine inclusive. Only the CDR3 part of the read is kept: 36 bases, read in frame from the first base. Looking up the germline V gene yields CDR1 SNHLY and CDR2 FYNNEI. The germline ends are 10 bases apart after V is trimmed by 4 bases and J by 9 bases. Read against the paper, the sample's time point label means: about 28 days (+/-7) after the second vaccine dose. AZD1222 recipients whose second dose came at about 4 weeks and those whose second dose came at about 12 weeks were combined into one group, since spike-specific TCR depth and breadth did not differ between the two schedules. Vaccinee samples were obtained from the UK trials COV001 and COV002, which included a single-blind randomized controlled phase 2/3 trial of AZD1222 (ChAdOx1 nCoV-19) in healthy adults. Trial participant PBMC samples were collected at day 0 and day 28 after the second dose for TCRbeta chain sequencing.

The CDR3 regions of human TCRbeta chains were analyzed by immunosequencing. In the paper's pipeline: Repertoire TCRs were checked for matches against a reference library of SARS-CoV-2-specific TCRs that had been generated using the MIRA antigen-specificity platform. Breadth was defined as the fraction of unique TCRs that were SARS-CoV-2-associated, and depth was defined as the fraction of total T cells that were SARS-CoV-2-associated. Each spike-specific TCR was assigned to its reactive spike region and to a CD4 or CD8 class using the MIRA data. Log10-transformed breadth and depth values were compared by one-way ANOVA with Sidak's multiple comparisons tests. The table comes from immuneACCESS by way of TCRdb, which keeps in-frame sequences with V and J called. Part of the clones is missing from these tables; in studies checked, under half for an unresolved V gene and the rest for unknown reasons. V and J calls and clone size follow that table, whereas D and trimming were derived from the DNA. The sample contains 150,000 to 200,000 clones, about 90% of them found a single time. The ten largest clones add up to 1% to 1.5% of the sample.

Here the chain combines TRBV2 and TRBJ1-5; perhaps TRBD1 is the D gene, with 5 bases matching. The sequence derives from an adult who received the AZD1222 COVID-19 vaccine. The sequences come from peripheral blood, collected 28 days after the second AZD1222 dose. In nucleotides, the sequence is TGTGCCAGCAGTGGGGGCGAGAGGCCCCAGCATTTT. Its translation reads: CASSGGERPQHF. The full variable domain, completed from the reference TRBV2 and TRBJ1-5 proteins outside the CDR3, reads EPEVTQTPSHQVTQMGQEVILRCVPISNHLYFYWYRQILGQKVEFLVSFYNNEISEKSEIFDDQFSVERPDGSNFTLKIRSTKLEDSAMYFCASSGGERPQHFGDGTRLSIL.